Presented here are 25 T cell receptor beta chains from one specimen sequenced in a study of cytomegalovirus exposure and HLA in healthy donors. The PCR ran on 60 Vbeta and 13 Jbeta primers. The protocol was immunoSEQ multiplex PCR, while the TCRdb copy is restricted to in-frame clones and leaves out a portion. The sample gives about 52,000 clones, over 60% of which show up once; around 10% is in the top ten. Sequenced sample: PBMCs. The receptors shown here come from a woman aged 50 to 60 in good health and CMV-seronegative.

The J gene is TRBJ2-1, the V gene TRBV9; 7 nucleotides match TRBD2. The CDR3 is 15 residues long. Germline V CDR1 and CDR2: SGDLS, YYNGEE. V lost 3 bases and J lost 8; bases outside the gene matches: 11. The CDR3, as DNA: TGTGCCAGCAGCGCCTCGGACTGGGGGAGGGATGAGCAGTTCTTC. The encoded protein is CASSASDWGRDEQFF. The full variable domain, rest sourced from reference TRBV9 and TRBJ2-1, is DSGVTQTPKHLITATGQRVTLRCSPRSGDLSVYWYQQSLDQGLQFLIQYYNGEERAKGNILERFSAQQFPDLHSELNLSSLELGDSALYFCASSASDWGRDEQFFGPGTRLTVL.

The rearrangement joins TRBV7-9 to TRBJ2-2; 8 bases are a match to TRBD1. Germline CDR1 reads SEHNR; CDR2 reads FQNEAQ (reference sequence). Trimming cost V 1 base and J 5 bases; bases outside gene matches: 3. This CDR3 region has 15 residues. The CDR3 loop reads CASSLGQGATGELFF. CDR3 bases: TGTGCCAGCAGCTTAGGTCAGGGGGCAACCGGGGAGCTGTTTTTT. Filled out from reference TRBV7-9 and TRBJ2-2, the complete variable domain reads DTGVSQNPRHKITKRGQNVTFRCDPISEHNRLYWYRQTLGQGPEFLTYFQNEAQLEKSRLLSDRFSAERPKGSFSTLEIQRTEQGDSAMYLCASSLGQGATGELFFGEGSRLTVL.

This chain joins TRBV7-2 and TRBJ2-1; 11 bases agree with TRBD1. This CDR3 has 17 amino acids. After removal of 4 bases from V and 9 bases from J, the junction contained 14 bases not matched to a gene. Germline CDR1 is SGHTA and CDR2 is FQGNSA. CDR3 bases: TGTGCCAGCAGCTCTCCCACGGGGACAGGGGGATGGAGTGAGCAGTTCTTC. It yields the protein CASSSPTGTGGWSEQFF.

The rearrangement links TRBV7-2 to TRBJ2-1, with D tentatively TRBD2 (6 bases). V was clipped by 0 bases and J by 9 bases, with 9 bases between them. CDR3 size: 13 residues. CDR1 is SGHTA, CDR2 FQGNSA, per germline. CDR3 in DNA: TGTGCCAGCAGCTTAGCGCAGGAGGGTGAGCAGTTCTTC. It codes for CASSLAQEGEQFF. Using reference TRBV7-2 and TRBJ2-1 for the parts outside the CDR3, the full variable domain is GAGVSQSPSNKVTEKGKDVELRCDPISGHTALYWYRQSLGQGLEFLIYFQGNSAPDKSGLPSDRFSAERTGGSVSTLTIQRTQQEDSAVYLCASSLAQEGEQFFGPGTRLTVL.

This clone has a handful of counts. V and J are TRBV5-8 and TRBJ2-2; 8 bases line up with TRBD1. CDR1 and CDR2 from the germline V gene are SGHTS and YDEGEE. The CDR3 covers 16 residues. The V gene end was trimmed by 4 bases and the J gene end by 1 base; junction bases not matched to a gene: 6. The CDR3 nucleotides read TGTGCCAGCAGCACGGCAGGGGGCTGGAACACCGGGGAGCTGTTTTTT. The encoded protein is CASSTAGGWNTGELFF.

This CDR3 is CASSEGSGRDTQYF. The CDR3 DNA reads TGCGCCAGCAGTGAAGGTAGCGGGAGAGATACGCAGTATTTT. The chain combines TRBV10-1 with TRBJ2-3; the match to TRBD2 covers 9 bases. Germline CDR1 WNHNN, CDR2 SYGVQD (reference sequence). Unmatched junction bases numbered 3, after V lost 3 bases and J lost 5 bases. The CDR3 loop spans 14 amino acids.

The rearrangement links TRBV2 to TRBJ2-5; TRBD1 matches at 7 bases. V lost 11 bases and J lost 3; bases outside the gene matches: 9. The CDR3 extends over 13 amino acids. Germline CDR1 SNHLY, CDR2 FYNNEI. In DNA form, the CDR3 reads TGTGCCGGCAAGGGGACAGTAAAAGAGACCCAGTACTTC. Translated: CAGKGTVKETQYF.

This chain links TRBV21-1 with TRBJ2-1; TRBD2 reflects the table's D call only, with no check against the DNA. TRBV21-1 is flagged as a pseudogene. The CDR3 contains 18 residues. In DNA form, the CDR3 reads TGTGCCAGCAGCAAAGTAACGGGGTTCAAAAATTCCTACAATGAGCAGTTCTTC. This sequence encodes CASSKVTGFKNSYNEQFF.

The CDR3 reads CASSLVGSGPYNEQFF. The DNA for the CDR3 is TGCGCCAGCAGCTTGGTCGGTAGCGGTCCTTACAATGAGCAGTTCTTC. The chain combines TRBV5-1 with TRBJ2-1; possible D gene TRBD2, 6 bases. There are 16 residues in the CDR3. Germline V gene lookup returns CDR1 SGHRS and CDR2 YFSETQ. Trimming pared 0 bases from V and 4 bases from J, leaving 14 bases between.

This chain links TRBV19 with TRBJ1-1; D is unresolved. Trimming took 3 bases from V and 1 from J, leaving 6 bases between them. The CDR3 spans 13 residues. CDR1 is LNHDA and CDR2 is SQIVND in the germline V gene (reference sequence). CDR3 loop: CASSMVGNTEAFF. The DNA for the CDR3 is TGTGCCAGTAGTATGGTCGGGAACACTGAAGCTTTCTTT.

This chain connects TRBV7-9 to TRBJ1-5; no definite D call. Germline V CDR1 and CDR2: SEHNR, FQNEAQ (reference sequence). The V end was cut by 6 bases, the J end by 5 bases, with 8 bases between. The CDR3 runs to 12 residues. CDR3 sequence: CASSIEDQPQHF. CDR3 DNA: TGTGCCAGCAGTATAGAGGATCAGCCCCAGCATTTT. The variable domain in full, completed from reference TRBV7-9 and TRBJ1-5, reads DTGVSQNPRHKITKRGQNVTFRCDPISEHNRLYWYRQTLGQGPEFLTYFQNEAQLEKSRLLSDRFSAERPKGSFSTLEIQRTEQGDSAMYLCASSIEDQPQHFGDGTRLSIL.

V and J are TRBV14 and TRBJ2-5; 7 bases line up with TRBD2. This CDR3 has 15 amino acids. Germline CDR1 reads SGHDN; CDR2 reads FVKESK. The junction had 6 bases not matched to a gene; V was cut back by 4 bases and J by 1 base. The CDR3 here is CASSLRSGTQETQYF. The CDR3 nucleotides read TGTGCCAGCAGCCTAAGGAGCGGGACCCAAGAGACCCAGTACTTC.

The V gene is TRBV6-5, the J gene TRBJ2-1; TRBD2 matches at 8 bases. The CDR3 has 15 amino acids. Germline CDR1 MNHEY, CDR2 SVGAGI. Trimming removed 4 bases from V and 9 bases from J; junction bases left unmatched: 11. This CDR3 is CASSLGTSGLGEQFF. The CDR3 DNA is TGTGCCAGCAGTTTGGGGACTAGTGGGTTGGGTGAGCAGTTCTTC.

This clone was counted many times. This chain's CDR3 is CASTAGGANEQFF. In DNA form, the CDR3 reads TGTGCCAGCACCGCCGGGGGGGCCAATGAGCAGTTCTTC. The V gene is TRBV7-3, the J gene TRBJ2-1; 8 bases line up with TRBD2. This CDR3 contains 13 residues. Trimming took 7 bases from V and 6 from J; bases not matched to a gene: 5. From germline, CDR1 is SGHTA and CDR2 FQGTGA.

The chain carries TRBV28 and TRBJ1-5; weak D call: TRBD1 (5 bases). This CDR3 has 13 residues. CDR1 MDHEN and CDR2 SYDVKM come from the germline V gene. Trimming removed 7 bases from V and 8 bases from J, with 15 bases in between. CDR3 nucleotide sequence: TGTGCCAGCACTAGACAGAATTCGGAGCCCCAGCATTTT. Its protein is CASTRQNSEPQHF.

V gene TRBV4-3 combines with J gene TRBJ1-1; no clear D gene. The CDR3 extends over 14 amino acids. Germline CDR1 is LGHNA and CDR2 is YSLEER. Trimming cost V 0 bases and J 1 base, with 6 bases left between them. CDR3 in DNA: TGCGCCAGCAGCCAAGAGGGCAAGAACACTGAAGCTTTCTTT. As protein: CASSQEGKNTEAFF.

V gene TRBV6-1 combines with J gene TRBJ2-3, with TRBD2 as a possible D gene (5 bases). This CDR3 has 13 amino acids. V was cut by 7 bases and J by 5 bases, with 13 bases left in between. Germline V CDR1 and CDR2: MNHNS, SASEGT. CDR3 nucleotides: TGTGCCAGCACTCTTCTCGGAGGAGATACGCAGTATTTT. Translated: CASTLLGGDTQYF.

J is TRBJ1-1 and V is TRBV18, with D unresolved. The CDR3 sequence is 13 residues long. Trimming shortened V by 6 bases and J by 1 base, and 9 bases separated the two germline ends. Germline CDR1 is KGHSH and CDR2 is LQKENI. The chain's CDR3 is CASSPTENTEAFF. CDR3 sequence (DNA): TGTGCCAGCTCCCCCACTGAGAACACTGAAGCTTTCTTT.

This clone occurred a few times. The chain carries TRBV2 and TRBJ2-7; D may be TRBD1 (6 bases). The CDR3 has 13 residues. V shed 6 bases and J shed 3 bases, with 12 bases lying between them. The germline CDR1 and CDR2 sequences are SNHLY and FYNNEI. CDR3 in DNA: TGTGCCAGCAGCCGACAGGACATCTACGAGCAGTACTTC. Amino acid sequence: CASSRQDIYEQYF.

This chain uses TRBV27 with TRBJ2-7; D possibly corresponds to TRBD1 (6 bases). CDR3 length: 13 amino acids. V was trimmed by 5 bases and J by 4 bases, leaving 12 bases between them. Germline V gene data show CDR1 as MNHEY and CDR2 as SMNVEV (reference sequence). The CDR3 bases are TGTGCCAGCAGTCCCAACAGGGCTTACGAGCAGTACTTC. Translating it yields CASSPNRAYEQYF.

The sample holds a few counts of this clone. This chain joins TRBV6-5 and TRBJ2-7; a weak D match, TRBD2 (6 bases). CDR1 and CDR2 from the germline V gene are MNHEY and SVGAGI. CDR3 length equals 14 residues. V was trimmed by 2 bases and J by 6 bases, leaving 14 bases between them. CDR3 region: CASSYGPAGTEQYF. The CDR3 bases are TGTGCCAGCAGTTACGGCCCCGCGGGGACCGAGCAGTACTTC.

This chain links TRBV5-1 with TRBJ2-7, with TRBD2 identical over 7 bases. Germline V lookup: CDR1 SGHRS, CDR2 YFSETQ. The junction had 8 bases not matched to a gene; V was cut back by 7 bases and J by 1 base. The CDR3 totals 14 residues. CDR3 in DNA: TGCGCCAGCCGTTTCAGGGAGGGTTCCTACGAGCAGTACTTC. This sequence encodes CASRFREGSYEQYF.

The chain has TRBV29-1 and TRBJ2-1; possibly TRBD1 for D (5 bases). This CDR3 is 14 amino acids long. In germline, CDR1 is SQVTM, CDR2 ANQGSEA. V was trimmed by 2 bases and J by 2 bases, leaving 10 bases between them. The CDR3 is CSVEIGHTYNEQFF. In DNA form, the CDR3 reads TGCAGCGTTGAAATCGGACACACCTACAATGAGCAGTTCTTC.

This clone has a handful of counts. This sample also contains other DNA sequences that code for the same CDR3. The rearrangement links TRBV5-1 to TRBJ2-1; 8 positions match TRBD1. The CDR3 runs to 14 residues. Germline loops: CDR1 SGHRS, CDR2 YFSETQ. J was trimmed by 2 bases and V by 5 bases; bases with no gene match: 3. The CDR3 coding sequence is TGCGCCAGCAGGACAGGGGATGCCTACAATGAGCAGTTCTTC. It is translated as CASRTGDAYNEQFF.

The chain joins TRBV5-1 to TRBJ2-3, with 10 positions matching TRBD2. V lost 3 bases and J lost 1; bases outside the gene matches: 5. Germline assignment: CDR1 SGHRS and CDR2 YFSETQ. This CDR3 region has 16 residues. CDR3 coding DNA: TGCGCCAGCAGCTCGGGGACTAGCGCGGGCACAGATACGCAGTATTTT. Translating gives CASSSGTSAGTDTQYF.